The 10 T cell receptor beta chains given below trace back to one sample, sequenced in a study of T cells in Graves' hyperthyroidism and ophthalmopathy. TCR beta CDR3 regions were amplified from RNA transcripts. HTBI primers were the set used in a first-round RT-PCR of the TCR CDR3. TCRdb re-analysed the multiplex PCR reads in MiXCR, keeping a single row per CDR3 protein. This sample has 450,000 to 700,000 distinct CDR3 sequences, with 40% to 55% found just once. The sequenced material came from peripheral blood or thyroid tissue (not recorded which). These receptors were obtained from an adult woman with Graves' disease, either hyperthyroidism or ophthalmopathy (not recorded which).

This clonotype came up many times. The chain uses TRBV6-5 and TRBJ2-7, with D perhaps TRBD1 (5 bases). The CDR3 contains 14 residues. Between the trimmed V and J ends, which lost 5 bases and 5 bases, there was a span of 16 bases. Germline V CDR1 and CDR2: MNHEY, SVGAGI. The CDR3 DNA follows: TGTGCCAGCAGTATGGACAAGGAGATCGACGAGCAGTACTTC. Translating gives CASSMDKEIDEQYF.

The chain is built from TRBV7-9 and TRBJ2-7; 10 bases agree with TRBD2. In germline, CDR1 is SEHNR, CDR2 FQNEAQ (reference sequence). V gave up 5 bases and J gave up 0 bases; unmatched junction bases: 13. This CDR3 spans 18 amino acids. This chain's CDR3 is CASSGLAGGLDHSYEQYF. DNA of the CDR3: TGTGCCAGCAGCGGATTAGCGGGAGGACTCGATCACTCCTACGAGCAGTACTTC.

The table lists this clonotype with many counts. The J gene is TRBJ1-2, the V gene TRBV30; the D gene is possibly TRBD1 (5 bases). V lost 2 bases and J 6 bases, leaving 16 bases between the germline ends. Germline loops: CDR1 GTSNPN, CDR2 SVGIG (reference sequence). The CDR3 spans 14 residues. The CDR3 region has the DNA TGTGCCTGGAGTAAAGGGGATCTTAAACATGGCTACACCTTC. Its translation is CAWSKGDLKHGYTF.

This clonotype was seen many times. The J gene is TRBJ1-3, the V gene TRBV12-5; D remains ambiguous. This CDR3 has 13 residues. Trimming left V 4 bases short and J 2 bases short, with 6 bases between. Germline V lookup: CDR1 LGHNT, CDR2 FRNRAP. CDR3 in amino acids: CASGSDTGNTIYF. The CDR3 DNA follows: TGTGCTAGTGGTTCAGATACTGGAAACACCATATATTTT. Using reference TRBV12-5 and TRBJ1-3 for the parts outside the CDR3, the full variable domain is DARVTQTPRHKVTEMGQEVTMRCQPILGHNTVFWYRQTMMQGLELLAYFRNRAPLDDSGMPKDRFSAEMPDATLATLKIQPSEPRDSAVYFCASGSDTGNTIYFGEGSWLTVV.

A single count supports this clonotype. The chain is built from TRBV20-1 and TRBJ1-1; 11 bases align to TRBD1. This CDR3 region has 16 residues. Germline V gives CDR1 DFQATT, CDR2 SNEGSKA (reference sequence). Trimming removed 2 bases from V and 3 bases from J; junction bases left unmatched: 8. CDR3 amino acids: CSARSGTGGGDTEAFF. CDR3 DNA sequence: TGCAGTGCTAGATCCGGGACAGGGGGTGGGGACACTGAAGCTTTCTTT.

This clonotype was picked up many times. The genes are TRBV30 and TRBJ1-1; D uncertain. Germline assignment: CDR1 GTSNPN and CDR2 SVGIG (reference sequence). With 4 bases removed from V and 3 bases from J, the gap between germline ends came to 12 bases. This CDR3 contains 13 residues. Here the CDR3 DNA reads TGTGCCTGGACCCTCGAGGAGGACACTGAAGCTTTCTTT. It is translated as CAWTLEEDTEAFF.

This clonotype was recorded at least ten times. This chain uses TRBV19 with TRBJ1-1; maybe TRBD1 (6 bases). Germline V gives CDR1 LNHDA, CDR2 SQIVND (reference sequence). V was trimmed by 4 bases and J by 5 bases, leaving 11 bases between them. The CDR3 spans 13 residues. The CDR3 loop is CASSTRGKTEAFF. CDR3 bases: TGTGCCAGTAGTACGAGGGGGAAAACTGAAGCTTTCTTT.

This clonotype was seen at least ten times. The rearrangement links TRBV20-1 to TRBJ2-5; D gene unclear. Trimming cost V 3 bases and J 5 bases, with 13 bases left between them. Germline assignment: CDR1 DFQATT and CDR2 SNEGSKA (reference sequence). The CDR3 runs 13 residues. In DNA, the CDR3 is TGCAGTGCTAGTACCGGGCTTCGGGAGACCCAGTACTTC. It translates to CSASTGLRETQYF.

DNA of the CDR3: TGCAGTGCTAGAGATGGGGGGAACACTGAAGCTTTCTTT. Translated, it gives CSARDGGNTEAFF. The chain recombines TRBV20-1 with TRBJ1-1, with a tentative D call TRBD1 (5 bases). CDR3 size: 13 residues. The ends were cut back, 0 bases at V and 1 base at J, with 6 bases in the middle. CDR1 DFQATT and CDR2 SNEGSKA come from the germline V gene (reference sequence).

As for this clonotype: This may arise from a read error, as a much more abundant clone is one base away. The chain has TRBV11-2 and TRBJ2-7; possibly TRBD1 or TRBD2 for D (6 bases each). The CDR3 runs 14 residues. Germline assignment: CDR1 SGHAT and CDR2 FQNNGV. The CDR3 region is CARSLFGGPYEQYF. Here the CDR3 DNA reads TGTGCCCGCAGCTTATTTGGGGGGCCGTACGAGCAGTACTTC.